This T cell receptor (beta chain) was found in a study of T cells in narcolepsy. Study summary: Enrolled donors included narcolepsy type 1 or type 2 patients and healthy controls.

Overall study findings and caveats: Some memory CD4+ repertoires had no autoreactive clone sequences. HCRT-specific and TRIB2-specific autoreactive clonotypes appeared among same-patient CSF and blood CD4+ clonotypes. Reportedly, autoreactive clonotypes were serially detected in patients' blood but not controls'.

Note on this clone: Its antigen remains unidentified.

The CDR3 covers 14 residues. V lost 4 bases, J lost 3 bases, and 13 bases lay in between. From germline, CDR1 is MNHEY and CDR2 SMNVEV (reference sequence). TCRdb's table, derived via immunoSEQ multiplex PCR, lists solely in-frame clones and lacks some. Here the sample spans 30,000 to 40,000 clones, roughly 77% being singletons. The receptor's source is a human donor in good health. Source material: memory (CD45RA-) CD4+ T cells from blood. This chain links TRBV27 with TRBJ2-7, with D possibly being TRBD1 (6 bases). In DNA form, the CDR3 reads TGTGCCAGCAGTTCTCCAGGGGTTAGCTACGAGCAGTACTTC. Encoded protein: CASSSPGVSYEQYF.